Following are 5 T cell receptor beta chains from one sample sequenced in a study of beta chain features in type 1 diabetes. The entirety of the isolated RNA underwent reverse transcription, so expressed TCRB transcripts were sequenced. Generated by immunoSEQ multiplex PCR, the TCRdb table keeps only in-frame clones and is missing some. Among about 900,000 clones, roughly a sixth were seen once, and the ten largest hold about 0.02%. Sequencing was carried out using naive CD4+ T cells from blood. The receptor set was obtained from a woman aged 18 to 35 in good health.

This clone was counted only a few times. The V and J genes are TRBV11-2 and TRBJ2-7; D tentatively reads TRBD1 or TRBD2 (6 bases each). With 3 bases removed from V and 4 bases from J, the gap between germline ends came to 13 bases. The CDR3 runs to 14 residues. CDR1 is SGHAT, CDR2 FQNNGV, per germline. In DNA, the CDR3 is TGTGCCAGCAGCTTCGCCTTAGGGGGGTACGAGCAGTACTTC. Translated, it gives CASSFALGGYEQYF.

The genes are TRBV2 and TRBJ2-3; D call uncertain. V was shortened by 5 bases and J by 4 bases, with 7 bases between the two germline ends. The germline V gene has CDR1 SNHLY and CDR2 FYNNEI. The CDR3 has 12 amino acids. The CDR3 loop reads CASSRRADTQYF. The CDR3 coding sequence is TGTGCCAGCAGTCGAAGGGCAGATACGCAGTATTTT.

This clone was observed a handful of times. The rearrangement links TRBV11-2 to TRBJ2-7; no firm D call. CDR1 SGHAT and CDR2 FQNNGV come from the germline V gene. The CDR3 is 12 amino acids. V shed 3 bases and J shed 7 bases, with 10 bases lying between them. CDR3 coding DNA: TGTGCCAGCAGCTTGGGGTCGGAGGAGCAGTACTTC. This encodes CASSLGSEEQYF.

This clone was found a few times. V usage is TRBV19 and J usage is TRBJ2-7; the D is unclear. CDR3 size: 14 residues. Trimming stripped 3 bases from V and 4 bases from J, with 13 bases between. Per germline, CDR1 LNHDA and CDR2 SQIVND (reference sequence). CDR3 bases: TGTGCCAGTAGTATTGGTCCGTACAGTTACGAGCAGTACTTC. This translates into CASSIGPYSYEQYF.

The CDR3 DNA reads TGTGCCAGCAGCTTAGCAGGAGGGACCAAAAACATTCAGTACTTC. Translating it yields CASSLAGGTKNIQYF. V usage is TRBV7-2 and J usage is TRBJ2-4; a weak D match, TRBD2 (6 bases). The germline CDR1 and CDR2 sequences are SGHTA and FQGNSA. The CDR3 spans 15 residues. V was cut by 0 bases and J by 2 bases, with 8 bases left in between.